The 24 T cell receptor beta chains presented below share a single source sample, sequenced in a study of blood T cell repertoires in COVID-19. Here immunoSEQ multiplex PCR was the method, and the copy in TCRdb shows in-frame clones only, minus some. The sample gives hundreds of thousands of clones, approximately 87% of which show up once; around 6% is in the top ten. Sequencing was carried out using peripheral blood. These TCRs come from a woman between 50 and 59 years old with COVID-19, enrolled during active disease.

This chain joins TRBV6-6 and TRBJ2-7, with 9 bases aligning to TRBD1. Losses at the gene ends were 5 bases for V and 7 bases for J; bases not matched to a gene: 12. Germline CDR1 and CDR2: MNHNY and SVGAGI (reference sequence). This CDR3 has 15 amino acids. CDR3 sequence (DNA): TGTGCCAGCAGTAACCGGGACAGGGTAATGAATGAGCAGTACTTC. Translated: CASSNRDRVMNEQYF.

The chain employs TRBV27 and TRBJ2-7, with D possibly being TRBD2 (5 bases). CDR3 length: 15 amino acids. V lost 0 bases, J lost 4 bases, and 13 bases lay in between. The germline V gene has CDR1 MNHEY and CDR2 SMNVEV (reference sequence). The CDR3 DNA follows: TGTGCCAGCAGTTTATCGTTCGCAGGAGGTTACGAGCAGTACTTC. Translating gives CASSLSFAGGYEQYF.

In its sample, this clone was seen once. CDR3 amino acids: CSVAGRAGADTQYF. CDR3 bases: TGCAGCGTTGCCGGCAGGGCGGGAGCGGATACGCAGTATTTT. The V and J genes are TRBV29-1 and TRBJ2-3, with TRBD2 matching 7 bases. After removal of 4 bases from V and 6 bases from J, the junction contained 10 bases not matched to a gene. CDR1 and CDR2 from the germline V gene are SQVTM and ANQGSEA. The CDR3 runs to 14 residues.

The chain is built from TRBV18 and TRBJ2-3; 10 nucleotides align to TRBD2. Germline assignment: CDR1 KGHSH and CDR2 LQKENI. This CDR3 comprises 16 residues. V lost 4 bases and J lost 2; bases outside the gene matches: 6. CDR3: CASSRAGGDLTDTQYF. The CDR3 DNA sequence: TGTGCCAGCTCACGAGCGGGAGGGGACCTCACAGATACGCAGTATTTT.

This clone was recorded once. The chain employs TRBV6-5 and TRBJ2-2, with TRBD2 identical over 10 bases. Unmatched junction bases numbered 7, after V lost 6 bases and J lost 6 bases. The length of the CDR3 is 15 residues. Germline-derived CDR1 and CDR2 are MNHEY and SVGAGI. CDR3 protein: CASSRQLAGPGELFF. CDR3 nucleotide sequence: TGTGCCAGCAGCCGGCAACTAGCGGGACCCGGGGAGCTGTTTTTT.

The CDR3 bases are TGTGCCAGCAGCGCACAGGGGGCCCTCTCCTACGAGCAGTACTTC. Its translation: CASSAQGALSYEQYF. The V and J genes are TRBV7-6 and TRBJ2-7, with 9 nucleotides matching TRBD1. CDR1 is SGHVS and CDR2 is FNYEAQ in the germline V gene. The CDR3 spans 15 residues. The V segment lost 5 bases and the J segment 0 bases; nucleotides outside the gene matches: 5.

The chain combines TRBV3-1 (or the pseudogene TRBV3-2) with TRBJ1-1; the D gene is possibly TRBD1 (6 bases). Trimming removed 7 bases from V and 1 base from J, with 13 bases in between. CDR3 length: 14 amino acids. Germline CDR1 and CDR2: LGHDT and YNNKEL (reference sequence). CDR3 bases: TGTGCCAGCACTCTAGGGGGATCGAACACTGAAGCTTTCTTT. Translated, it gives CASTLGGSNTEAFF.

The chain has TRBV10-3 and TRBJ1-2; the D gene is possibly TRBD1 (5 bases). This CDR3 has 17 residues. Germline V lookup: CDR1 ENHRY, CDR2 SYGVKD. Trimming removed 3 bases at V and 0 bases at J, with 17 bases between. The CDR3 nucleotides are TGTGCCATCAGTGACTATCTTATAACGACAGCTAACTATGGCTACACCTTC. It is translated as CAISDYLITTANYGYTF.

V usage is TRBV27 and J usage is TRBJ1-2; D is perhaps TRBD1 (5 bases). Germline CDR1 reads MNHEY; CDR2 reads SMNVEV (reference sequence). The CDR3 runs to 13 residues. V was shortened by 2 bases and J by 8 bases, with 12 bases between the two germline ends. The CDR3 DNA is TGTGCCAGCAGTTTACAGGGAAAGCTCGGCTACACCTTC. Translation: CASSLQGKLGYTF.

The V gene is TRBV4-2, the J gene TRBJ2-5; 11 nucleotides line up with TRBD2. CDR3 length equals 15 residues. The ends lost 1 base at V and 5 bases at J; junction bases unmatched: 3. CDR1 is LGHNA, CDR2 YNFKEQ, per germline. Here the CDR3 reads CASSQVAGGRETQYF. CDR3 DNA sequence: TGTGCCAGCAGCCAAGTAGCGGGAGGGCGGGAGACCCAGTACTTC.

V gene TRBV15 combines with J gene TRBJ2-1; 9 positions agree with TRBD2. The CDR3 totals 16 residues. The ends lost 5 bases at V and 8 bases at J; junction bases unmatched: 13. The germline CDR1 and CDR2 sequences are LNHNV and YYDKDF (reference sequence). This CDR3 is CATSSRTGGRVYEQFF. The CDR3 coding sequence is TGTGCCACCAGCTCCCGAACGGGCGGGAGGGTCTATGAGCAGTTCTTC.

This chain uses TRBV6-2 or TRBV6-3 with TRBJ1-5; the match to TRBD1 covers 9 bases. V lost 5 bases, J lost 6 bases, and 5 bases stayed unmatched. Germline V gene sequence: CDR1 MNHEY, CDR2 SVGEGT. The CDR3 runs 14 residues. The CDR3 DNA reads as TGTGCCAGCAGTAAGGGACAGGGTCTTCAGCCCCAGCATTTT. It codes for CASSKGQGLQPQHF.

The V and J genes are TRBV7-9 and TRBJ2-1; 7 nucleotides align to TRBD2. This CDR3 has 16 residues. Germline V gene data show CDR1 as SEHNR and CDR2 as FQNEAQ (reference sequence). The ends lost 3 bases at V and 4 bases at J; junction bases unmatched: 9. The CDR3 reads CASSFRLAGLYNEQFF. As DNA, the CDR3 is TGTGCCAGCAGCTTCAGACTAGCAGGACTGTACAATGAGCAGTTCTTC.

The J gene is TRBJ2-7, the V gene TRBV4-1, with TRBD2 as a possible D gene (5 bases). This CDR3 spans 16 amino acids. V dropped 0 bases and J dropped 2 bases, with 14 bases sitting between them. Per the germline V gene, CDR1 is MGHRA and CDR2 is YSYEKL. Written as DNA, the CDR3 is TGCGCCAGCAGCCAAGAATCAGGCGGGCTTGCCTACGAGCAGTACTTC. Protein: CASSQESGGLAYEQYF.

The CDR3 loop reads CASILGLAGAGEQFF. The CDR3 DNA reads as TGTGCCAGCATCCTAGGACTAGCGGGAGCCGGTGAGCAGTTCTTC. The V and J genes are TRBV5-6 and TRBJ2-1, with 13 bases lining up with TRBD2. The length of the CDR3 is 15 residues. J lost 9 bases, V lost 6 bases, and 9 bases had no gene match. Germline-derived CDR1 and CDR2 are SGHDT and YYEEEE.

The V gene is TRBV18, the J gene TRBJ1-1; possible D gene TRBD1, 5 bases. Germline loops: CDR1 KGHSH, CDR2 LQKENI. V lost 2 bases to trimming and J lost 10 bases, with 11 bases between them. The CDR3 consists of 12 residues. The CDR3 DNA is TGTGCCAGCTCACCAGTCAGGGAAAGAGCTTTCTTT. Encoded protein: CASSPVRERAFF.

This chain uses TRBV9 with TRBJ1-4; D ambiguous. In germline, CDR1 is SGDLS, CDR2 YYNGEE. This CDR3 spans 15 amino acids. Trimming left V 2 bases short and J 0 bases short, with 8 bases between. This chain's CDR3 is CASSVSYATNEKLFF. CDR3 bases: TGTGCCAGCAGCGTGTCGTATGCAACTAATGAAAAACTGTTTTTT.

The V gene is TRBV7-2, the J gene TRBJ2-7; possible D gene TRBD2, 5 bases. The CDR3 spans 13 residues. Germline loops: CDR1 SGHTA, CDR2 FQGNSA. The V end lost 5 bases, the J end lost 4 bases, and 12 bases lay between the germline ends. CDR3 coding DNA: TGTGCCAGCAGCCCCACTAGAAGGTACGAGCAGTACTTC. Translated: CASSPTRRYEQYF.

The V gene is TRBV11-2, the J gene TRBJ2-3; 10 bases are shared with TRBD1. The V gene's germline CDR1 is SGHAT and CDR2 FQNNGV. This CDR3 comprises 15 residues. V trimming: 5 bases; J trimming: 2 bases; junction bases outside the gene matches: 4. The CDR3 protein is CASSEDRGHTDTQYF. CDR3 in DNA: TGTGCCAGCAGCGAAGACAGGGGGCACACAGATACGCAGTATTTT.

CDR3 loop: CAWNRVRNYNSPLHF. In DNA form, the CDR3 reads TGTGCCTGGAACAGGGTTCGAAATTATAATTCACCCCTCCACTTT. The chain joins TRBV30 to TRBJ1-6; D is perhaps TRBD1 (6 bases). V was cut by 4 bases and J by 4 bases, with 14 bases left in between. Per the germline V gene, CDR1 is GTSNPN and CDR2 is SVGIG (reference sequence). CDR3 size: 15 residues.

The V and J genes are TRBV5-1 and TRBJ2-7, with TRBD2 as a possible D gene (6 bases). The V end was cut by 1 base, the J end by 3 bases, with 14 bases between. CDR3 length: 15 amino acids. Germline loops: CDR1 SGHRS, CDR2 YFSETQ. Written as DNA, the CDR3 is TGCGCCAGCAGCTTGTTTGCGGGGAGATTCTACGAGCAGTACTTC. Amino acids: CASSLFAGRFYEQYF.

The chain combines TRBV27 with TRBJ2-7, with TRBD2 matching 9 bases. The CDR3 has 15 residues. Germline assignment: CDR1 MNHEY and CDR2 SMNVEV (reference sequence). The J segment lost 5 bases and the V segment lost 6 bases, leaving 11 bases of the junction unmatched. CDR3 coding DNA: TGTGCCAGCAGGAGATCCGGGACTAGCCCTAACGAGCAGTACTTC. It yields the protein CASRRSGTSPNEQYF.

This chain connects TRBV5-1 to TRBJ2-3, with D tentatively TRBD2 (6 bases). Between the trimmed V and J ends, which lost 5 bases and 6 bases, there was a span of 10 bases. In germline, CDR1 is SGHRS, CDR2 YFSETQ. The CDR3 consists of 12 residues. The CDR3 loop is CASSQAGDTQYF. The CDR3 nucleotides are TGCGCCAGCAGTCAGGCGGGGGATACGCAGTATTTT.

The V call is TRBV4-1, the J call TRBJ2-1; 14 positions agree with TRBD2. The CDR3 length is 15 residues. Per the germline V gene, CDR1 is MGHRA and CDR2 is YSYEKL. V was clipped by 7 bases and J by 8 bases; unmatched bases: 7. The CDR3 is CASTTGLAGGHEQFF. CDR3 coding DNA: TGCGCCAGCACCACCGGACTAGCGGGAGGCCATGAGCAGTTCTTC.